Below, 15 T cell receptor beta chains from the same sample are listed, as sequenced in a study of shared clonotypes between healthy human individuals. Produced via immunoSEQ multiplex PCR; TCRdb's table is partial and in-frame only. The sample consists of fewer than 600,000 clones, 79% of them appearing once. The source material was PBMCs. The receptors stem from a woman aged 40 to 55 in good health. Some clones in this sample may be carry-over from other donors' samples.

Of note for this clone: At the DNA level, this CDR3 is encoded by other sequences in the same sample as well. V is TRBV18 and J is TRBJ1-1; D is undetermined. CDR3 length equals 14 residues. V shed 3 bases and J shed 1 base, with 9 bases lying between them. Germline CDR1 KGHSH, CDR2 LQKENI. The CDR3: CASSPPGKNTEAFF. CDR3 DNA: TGTGCCAGCTCACCCCCCGGTAAGAACACTGAAGCTTTCTTT.

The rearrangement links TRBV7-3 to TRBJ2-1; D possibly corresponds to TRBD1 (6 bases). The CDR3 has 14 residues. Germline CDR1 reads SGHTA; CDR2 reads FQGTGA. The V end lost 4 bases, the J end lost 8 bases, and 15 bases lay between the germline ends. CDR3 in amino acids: CASSSGQPGDEQFF. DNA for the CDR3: TGTGCCAGCAGCTCTGGACAGCCTGGGGATGAGCAGTTCTTC.

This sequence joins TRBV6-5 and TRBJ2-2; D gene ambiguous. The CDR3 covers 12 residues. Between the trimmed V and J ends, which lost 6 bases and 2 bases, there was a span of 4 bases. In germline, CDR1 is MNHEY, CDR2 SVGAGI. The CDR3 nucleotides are TGTGCCAGCAGGGACAACACCGGGGAGCTGTTTTTT. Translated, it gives CASRDNTGELFF.

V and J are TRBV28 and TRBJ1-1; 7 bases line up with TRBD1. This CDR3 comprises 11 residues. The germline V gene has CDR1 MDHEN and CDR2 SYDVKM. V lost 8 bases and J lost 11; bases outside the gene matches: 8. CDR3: CASGQDQGAFF. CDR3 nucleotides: TGTGCCAGCGGACAGGATCAGGGGGCTTTCTTT.

CDR3 in DNA: TGCGCCAGCAGCTTGCAGGGTAGCGGGAGGATCGACGAGCAGTACTTC. This codes for CASSLQGSGRIDEQYF. The chain uses TRBV5-1 and TRBJ2-5; 10 bases align to TRBD2. The end of the DNA fits TRBJ2-7 better, so the J call may be wrong. Germline CDR1 and CDR2: SGHRS and YFSETQ. The CDR3 length is 16 residues.

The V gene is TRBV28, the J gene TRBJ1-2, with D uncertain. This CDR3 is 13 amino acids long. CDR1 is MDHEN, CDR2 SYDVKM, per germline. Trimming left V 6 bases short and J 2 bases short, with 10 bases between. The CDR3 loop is CASRPPGNYGYTF. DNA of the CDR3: TGTGCCAGCAGACCTCCGGGGAACTATGGCTACACCTTC.

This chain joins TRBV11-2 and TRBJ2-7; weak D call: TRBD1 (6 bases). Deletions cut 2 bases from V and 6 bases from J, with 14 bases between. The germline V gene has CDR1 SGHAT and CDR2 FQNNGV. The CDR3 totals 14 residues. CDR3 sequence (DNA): TGTGCCAGCAGCTTATGGTACAGGGTCTCCGAGCAGTACTTC. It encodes CASSLWYRVSEQYF.

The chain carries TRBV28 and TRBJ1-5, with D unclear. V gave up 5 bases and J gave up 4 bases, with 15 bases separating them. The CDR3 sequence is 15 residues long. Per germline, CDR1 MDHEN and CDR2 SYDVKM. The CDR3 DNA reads TGTGCCAGCAGTCCCCGTGTTGCCCTAAATCAGCCCCAGCATTTT. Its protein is CASSPRVALNQPQHF.

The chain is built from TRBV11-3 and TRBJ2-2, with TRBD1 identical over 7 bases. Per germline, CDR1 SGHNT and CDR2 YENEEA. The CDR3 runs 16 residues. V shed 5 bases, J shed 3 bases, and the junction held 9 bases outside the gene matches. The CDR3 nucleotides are TGTGCCAGCAGCCCAGTTGGGACAGTAGACACCGGGGAGCTGTTTTTT. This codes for CASSPVGTVDTGELFF.

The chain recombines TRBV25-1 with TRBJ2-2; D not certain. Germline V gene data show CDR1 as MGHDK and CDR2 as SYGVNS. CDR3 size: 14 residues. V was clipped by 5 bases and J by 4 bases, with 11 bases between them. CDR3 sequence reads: CASSWLGGTGELFF. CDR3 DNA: TGTGCCAGCAGTTGGTTAGGTGGCACCGGGGAGCTGTTTTTT.

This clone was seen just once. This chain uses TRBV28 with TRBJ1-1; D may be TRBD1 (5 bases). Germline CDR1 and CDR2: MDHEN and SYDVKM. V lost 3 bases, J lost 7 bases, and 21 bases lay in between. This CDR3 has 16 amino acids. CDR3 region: CASSFGTPGPQIEAFF. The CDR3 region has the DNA TGTGCCAGCAGTTTTGGGACCCCCGGACCCCAGATTGAAGCTTTCTTT.

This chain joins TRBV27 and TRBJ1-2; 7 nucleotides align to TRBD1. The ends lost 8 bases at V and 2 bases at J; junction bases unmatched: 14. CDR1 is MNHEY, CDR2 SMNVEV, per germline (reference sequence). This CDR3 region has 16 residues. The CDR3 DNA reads TGTGCCAGCTCCCTGCGCGGGACAGTAAAAAACTATGGCTACACCTTC. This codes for CASSLRGTVKNYGYTF.

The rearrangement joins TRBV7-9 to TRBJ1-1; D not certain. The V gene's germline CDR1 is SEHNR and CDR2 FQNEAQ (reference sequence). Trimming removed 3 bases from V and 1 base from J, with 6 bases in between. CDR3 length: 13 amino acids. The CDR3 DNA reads TGTGCCAGCAGCTTGTCAGAGAACACTGAAGCTTTCTTT. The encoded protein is CASSLSENTEAFF.

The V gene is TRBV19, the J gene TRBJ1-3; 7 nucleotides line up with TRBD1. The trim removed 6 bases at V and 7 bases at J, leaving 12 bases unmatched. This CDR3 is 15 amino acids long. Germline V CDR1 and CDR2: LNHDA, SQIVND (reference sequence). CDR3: CASSNWDSAPNTIYF. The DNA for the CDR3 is TGTGCCAGTAGCAACTGGGACAGTGCTCCGAACACCATATATTTT.

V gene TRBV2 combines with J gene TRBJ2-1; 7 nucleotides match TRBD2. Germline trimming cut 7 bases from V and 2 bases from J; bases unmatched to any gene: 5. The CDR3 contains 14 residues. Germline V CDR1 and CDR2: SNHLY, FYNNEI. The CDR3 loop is CASTGTNPYNEQFF. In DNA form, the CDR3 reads TGTGCCAGCACCGGGACTAACCCCTACAATGAGCAGTTCTTC.